A selection of T cell receptor beta chains follows, all from one sample in a study of blood T cells in healthy people across ages. TCRdb reprocessed the 5' RACE reads via MiXCR and lists one record per CDR3 protein. The sample shows about 830,000 distinct CDR3 sequences, roughly 60% of them seen only once. Specimen: blood. These receptor sequences come from a man aged 30 to 39 in good health. Both conserved end residues are part of each CDR3. D genes are given only for firm matches. A clone size is listed for some rows: how often the clone was seen (once, few, many), or a class if it is expanded.

D gene | clone size | J gene | V gene | CDR3 protein | CDR3 DNA
- | - | TRBJ2-7 | TRBV2 | CASARSRLYSYEQYF | TGTGCCAGCGCTCGATCGCGTCTATACTCCTACGAGCAGTACTTC
- | few | TRBJ2-6 | TRBV29-1 | CSADSGANVLTF | TGCAGCGCGGACTCTGGGGCCAACGTCCTGACTTTC
- | - | TRBJ2-3 | TRBV6-5 | CASSYKAGADTQYF | TGTGCCAGCAGTTACAAAGCGGGTGCAGATACGCAGTATTTT
- | - | TRBJ2-7 | TRBV6-2/TRBV6-3 | CASRGSTRNEQYF | TGTGCCAGCAGGGGCTCGACTCGGAACGAGCAGTACTTC
- | - | TRBJ1-2 | TRBV6-2/TRBV6-3 | CASSYEGGKYGYTF | TGTGCCAGCAGTTACGAGGGCGGGAAGTATGGCTACACCTTC
TRBD2 | many | TRBJ2-3 | TRBV11-2 | CASSLDSGYTDTQYF | TGTGCCAGCAGCCTCGATAGCGGGTACACAGATACGCAGTATTTT
- | - | TRBJ2-3 | TRBV7-2 | CASSLEVLSDTQYF | TGTGCCAGCAGCTTAGAGGTCCTGTCAGATACGCAGTATTTT
- | many | TRBJ2-5 | TRBV5-1 | CASSLDGSQETQYF | TGCGCCAGCAGCTTGGATGGGAGCCAAGAGACCCAGTACTTC
TRBD2 | many | TRBJ2-3 | TRBV12-3/TRBV12-4 | CASSFGGTGDVQYF | TGTGCCAGCAGTTTCGGGGGGACCGGAGATGTGCAGTATTTT
- | many | TRBJ1-2 | TRBV5-5 | CASSSVTHDGYTF | TGTGCCAGCAGCTCTGTGACACATGATGGCTACACCTTC
- | - | TRBJ1-1 | TRBV4-2 | CASSYRDGTEAFF | TGTGCCAGCAGCTACAGGGACGGCACTGAAGCTTTCTTT
- | - | TRBJ2-1 | TRBV6-2/TRBV6-3 | CASSPTTDVQFF | TGTGCCAGCAGTCCAACTACCGATGTGCAGTTCTTC
TRBD2 | few | TRBJ2-7 | TRBV7-2 | CASSASGRANEQYF | TGTGCCAGCAGCGCTAGCGGGAGGGCTAACGAGCAGTACTTC
- | - | TRBJ2-3 | TRBV10-3 | CAISGQGPTDTQYF | TGTGCCATCAGTGGGCAGGGGCCCACAGATACGCAGTATTTT
TRBD1 | - | TRBJ2-7 | TRBV27 | CASSFLGQMSSYEQYF | TGTGCCAGCAGTTTTTTGGGACAGATGAGCTCCTACGAGCAGTACTTC
TRBD1 | - | TRBJ2-7 | TRBV2 | CASTGDSLYEQYF | TGTGCCAGCACCGGGGACAGCCTCTACGAGCAGTACTTC
- | few | TRBJ2-1 | TRBV7-2 | CASSLAGLSNEQFF | TGTGCCAGCAGCTTGGCAGGGCTAAGTAATGAGCAGTTCTTC
- | - | TRBJ2-4 | TRBV30 | CAWKTGSGKNIQYF | TGTGCCTGGAAGACCGGGAGTGGCAAAAACATTCAGTACTTC
TRBD2 | - | TRBJ2-2 | TRBV20-1 | CSARQRTRATGELFF | TGCAGTGCTAGACAAAGGACTAGGGCCACCGGGGAGCTGTTTTTT
- | - | TRBJ2-7 | TRBV20-1 | CSARDRDTYEQYF | TGCAGTGCTAGAGACAGGGACACCTACGAGCAGTACTTC
- | - | TRBJ1-1 | TRBV7-9 | CASSLDGRANTEAFF | TGTGCCAGCAGCTTAGATGGCAGGGCGAACACTGAAGCTTTCTTT
- | - | TRBJ2-6 | TRBV7-2 | CASSLGSGGTGANVLTF | TGTGCCAGCAGCTTAGGATCCGGGGGCACTGGGGCCAACGTCCTGACTTTC
- | - | TRBJ2-7 | TRBV20-1 | CSARELGSYEQYF | TGCAGTGCTAGGGAACTGGGTTCCTACGAGCAGTACTTC
TRBD2 | once | TRBJ2-3 | TRBV6-6 | CASSRGGGNEGDTQYF | TGTGCCAGCAGCCGGGGCGGGGGGAACGAAGGGGATACGCAGTATTTT
- | - | TRBJ2-5 | TRBV5-1 | CASSLANGGQETQYF | TGCGCCAGCAGCTTGGCCAACGGGGGGCAGGAGACCCAGTACTTC
- | - | TRBJ2-7 | TRBV6-6 | CASSDDQVQYF | TGTGCCAGCAGCGACGACCAGGTTCAGTACTTC
- | - | TRBJ2-5 | TRBV27 | CATGPGSWTQYF | TGTGCCACCGGCCCCGGGAGTTGGACCCAGTACTTC
- | - | TRBJ2-7 | TRBV7-2 | CASSLVRTDPSTSGYEQYF | TGTGCCAGCAGCTTAGTCCGGACAGACCCCTCTACAAGTGGGTACGAGCAGTACTTC
- | few | TRBJ2-7 | TRBV11-1 | CASSFLGQGNYEQYF | TGTGCCAGCAGCTTCTTAGGGCAGGGGAACTACGAGCAGTACTTC
TRBD2 | - | TRBJ2-3 | TRBV6-5 | CASSVLAEESDTQYF | TGTGCCAGCAGTGTACTAGCGGAGGAGTCAGATACGCAGTATTTT
TRBD2 | - | TRBJ2-3 | TRBV24-1 | CATGNGLAGRTDTQYF | TGTGCCACCGGCAACGGACTAGCGGGACGAACAGATACGCAGTATTTT
- | few | TRBJ2-5 | TRBV5-1 | CASTRGKETQYF | TGCGCCAGCACCAGGGGCAAAGAGACCCAGTACTTC
TRBD1 | - | TRBJ2-3 | TRBV13 | CASSARQGTDTQYF | TGTGCCAGCAGCGCCCGACAGGGGACAGATACGCAGTATTTT
- | - | TRBJ1-1 | TRBV27 | CASSFTGGTEAFF | TGTGCCAGCAGTTTTACCGGGGGCACTGAAGCTTTCTTT
TRBD1 | - | TRBJ1-1 | TRBV5-1 | CASRPSGTGGDHTEAFF | TGCGCCAGCAGGCCGTCCGGGACAGGGGGCGATCACACTGAAGCTTTCTTT
- | - | TRBJ1-4 | TRBV7-9 | CASRSAGVGEKLFF | TGTGCCAGCAGATCGGCAGGGGTGGGTGAAAAACTGTTTTTT
TRBD1 | - | TRBJ2-7 | TRBV20-1 | CSAMGLGLVGTGGRENEQYF | TGCAGTGCCATGGGTCTCGGGTTGGTGGGGACAGGGGGCCGGGAGAACGAGCAGTACTTC
- | few | TRBJ2-1 | TRBV7-8 | CASSPIDRAGYNEQFF | TGTGCCAGCAGCCCCATAGACCGAGCGGGTTACAATGAGCAGTTCTTC
- | - | TRBJ2-7 | TRBV6-6 | CASSYSGVEQYF | TGTGCCAGCAGTTACTCAGGGGTCGAGCAGTACTTC
- | few | TRBJ2-7 | TRBV10-3 | CAISEGKGNQEQYF | TGTGCCATCAGTGAGGGGAAGGGGAATCAGGAGCAGTACTTC
- | - | TRBJ2-3 | TRBV20-1 | CSARWGVGTDTQYF | TGCAGTGCTAGGTGGGGGGTGGGCACAGATACGCAGTATTTT
- | - | TRBJ2-7 | TRBV19 | CASRTRESPYEQYF | TGTGCCAGTAGAACCAGGGAGTCGCCCTACGAGCAGTACTTC
- | - | TRBJ2-4 | TRBV15 | CATSRAAFGKNIQYF | TGTGCCACCAGCAGAGCAGCATTCGGCAAAAACATTCAGTACTTC
- | - | TRBJ1-6 | TRBV13 | CASSLGMGREAENSPLHF | TGTGCCAGCAGCTTAGGCATGGGAAGGGAGGCGGAGAATTCACCCCTCCACTTT
TRBD2 | - | TRBJ2-1 | TRBV7-9 | CASRPTSGYNEQFF | TGTGCCAGCAGGCCTACTAGCGGCTACAATGAGCAGTTCTTC
- | - | TRBJ1-2 | TRBV6-6 | CASNRGGDNYGYTF | TGTGCCAGCAATCGGGGGGGCGATAACTATGGCTACACCTTC
- | - | TRBJ2-1 | TRBV28 | CASSPRGRLYNEQFF | TGTGCCAGCAGCCCCCGGGGGAGGTTATACAATGAGCAGTTCTTC
- | - | TRBJ1-1 | TRBV6-2/TRBV6-3 | CASSYGVVTLAFF | TGTGCCAGCAGTTACGGGGTCGTGACTTTGGCTTTCTTT